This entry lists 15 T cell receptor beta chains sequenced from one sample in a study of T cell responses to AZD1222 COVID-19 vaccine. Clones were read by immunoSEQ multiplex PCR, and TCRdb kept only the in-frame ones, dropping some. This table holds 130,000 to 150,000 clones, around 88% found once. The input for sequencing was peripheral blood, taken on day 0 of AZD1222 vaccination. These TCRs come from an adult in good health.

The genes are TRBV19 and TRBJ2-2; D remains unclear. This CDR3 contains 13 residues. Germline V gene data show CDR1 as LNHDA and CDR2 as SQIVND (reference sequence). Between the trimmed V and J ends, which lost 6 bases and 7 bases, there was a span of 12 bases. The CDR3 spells CASRTRTRGELFF. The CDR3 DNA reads TGTGCCAGTAGGACCCGTACCCGCGGGGAGCTGTTTTTT.

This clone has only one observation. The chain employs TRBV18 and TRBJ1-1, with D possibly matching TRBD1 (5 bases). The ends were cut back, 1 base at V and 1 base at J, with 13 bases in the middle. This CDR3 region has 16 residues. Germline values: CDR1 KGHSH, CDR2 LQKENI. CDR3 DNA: TGTGCCAGCTCACCACGGCAGGGCCCCTCGAACACTGAAGCTTTCTTT. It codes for CASSPRQGPSNTEAFF. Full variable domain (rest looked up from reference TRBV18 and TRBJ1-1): NAGVMQNPRHLVRRRGQEARLRCSPMKGHSHVYWYRQLPEEGLKFMVYLQKENIIDESGMPKERFSAEFPKEGPSILRIQQVVRGDSAAYFCASSPRQGPSNTEAFFGQGTRLTVV.

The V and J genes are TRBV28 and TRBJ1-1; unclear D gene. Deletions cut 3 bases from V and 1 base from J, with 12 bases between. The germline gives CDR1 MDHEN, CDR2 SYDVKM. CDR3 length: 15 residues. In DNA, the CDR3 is TGTGCCAGCAGTTTGGCTCCCAGCAGGAACACTGAAGCTTTCTTT. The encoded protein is CASSLAPSRNTEAFF.

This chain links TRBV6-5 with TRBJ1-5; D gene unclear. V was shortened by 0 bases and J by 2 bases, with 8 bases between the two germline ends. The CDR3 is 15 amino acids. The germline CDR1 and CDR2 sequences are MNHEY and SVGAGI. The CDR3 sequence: CASSYSGNGNQPQHF. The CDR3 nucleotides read TGTGCCAGCAGTTACTCCGGGAATGGCAATCAGCCCCAGCATTTT.

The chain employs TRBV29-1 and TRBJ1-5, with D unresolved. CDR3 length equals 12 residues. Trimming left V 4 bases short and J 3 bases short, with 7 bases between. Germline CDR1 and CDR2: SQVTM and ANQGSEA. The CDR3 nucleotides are TGCAGCGTTGGGCAGAACAATCAGCCCCAGCATTTT. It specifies CSVGQNNQPQHF.

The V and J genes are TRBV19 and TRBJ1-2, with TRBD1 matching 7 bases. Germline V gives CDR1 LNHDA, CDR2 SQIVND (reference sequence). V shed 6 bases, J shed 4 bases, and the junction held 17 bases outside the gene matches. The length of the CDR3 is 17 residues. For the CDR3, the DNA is TGTGCCAGTAGCCTGAGAGGGGGCGTCGAAATCTCCTATGGCTACACCTTC. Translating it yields CASSLRGGVEISYGYTF.

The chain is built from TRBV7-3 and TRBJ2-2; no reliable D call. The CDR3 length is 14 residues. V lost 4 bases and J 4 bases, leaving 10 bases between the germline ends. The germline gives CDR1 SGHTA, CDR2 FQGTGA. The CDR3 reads CASSSGRSTGELFF. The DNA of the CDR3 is TGTGCCAGCAGCTCCGGGCGGAGCACCGGGGAGCTGTTTTTT.

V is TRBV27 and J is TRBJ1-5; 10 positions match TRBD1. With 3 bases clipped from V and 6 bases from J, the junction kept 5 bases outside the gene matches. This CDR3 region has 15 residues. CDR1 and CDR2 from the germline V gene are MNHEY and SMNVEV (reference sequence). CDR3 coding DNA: TGTGCCAGCAGTTTTGGGACAGGGGCGGGTCAGCCCCAGCATTTT. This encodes CASSFGTGAGQPQHF.

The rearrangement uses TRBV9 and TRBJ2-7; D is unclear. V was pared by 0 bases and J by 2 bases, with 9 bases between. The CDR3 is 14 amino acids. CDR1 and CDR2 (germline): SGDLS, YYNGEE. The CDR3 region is CASSVGTVTYEQYF. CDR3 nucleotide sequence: TGTGCCAGCAGCGTAGGAACCGTGACCTACGAGCAGTACTTC.

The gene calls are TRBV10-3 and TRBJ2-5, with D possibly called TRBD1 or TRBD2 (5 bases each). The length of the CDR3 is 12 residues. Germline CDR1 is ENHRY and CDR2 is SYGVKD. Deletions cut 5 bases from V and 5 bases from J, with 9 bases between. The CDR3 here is CAISRDGETQYF. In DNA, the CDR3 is TGTGCCATCAGTCGGGACGGCGAGACCCAGTACTTC.

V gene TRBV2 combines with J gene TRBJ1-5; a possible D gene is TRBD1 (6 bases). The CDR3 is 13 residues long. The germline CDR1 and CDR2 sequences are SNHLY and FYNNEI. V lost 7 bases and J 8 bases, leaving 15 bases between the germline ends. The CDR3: CASTGGPRKPQHF. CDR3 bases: TGTGCCAGCACTGGGGGGCCCCGAAAGCCCCAGCATTTT.

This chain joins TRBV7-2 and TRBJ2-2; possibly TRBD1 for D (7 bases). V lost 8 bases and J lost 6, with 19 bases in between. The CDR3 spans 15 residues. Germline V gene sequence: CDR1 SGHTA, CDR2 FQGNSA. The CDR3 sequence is CASSGGKSVAGELFF. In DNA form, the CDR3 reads TGTGCCAGCTCAGGGGGGAAGTCGGTGGCCGGGGAGCTGTTTTTT.

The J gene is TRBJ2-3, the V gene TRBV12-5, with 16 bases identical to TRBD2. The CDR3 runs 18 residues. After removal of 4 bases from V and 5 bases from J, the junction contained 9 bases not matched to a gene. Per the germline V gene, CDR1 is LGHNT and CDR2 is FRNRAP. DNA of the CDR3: TGTGCTAGTGGTTCCGGGACTAGCGGGGGGGCCATTGTAGATACGCAGTATTTT. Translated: CASGSGTSGGAIVDTQYF.

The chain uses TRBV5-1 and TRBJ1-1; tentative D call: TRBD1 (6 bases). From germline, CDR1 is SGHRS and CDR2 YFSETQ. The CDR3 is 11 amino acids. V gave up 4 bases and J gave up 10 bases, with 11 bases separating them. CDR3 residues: CASSPGGGAFF. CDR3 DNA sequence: TGCGCCAGCAGCCCTGGAGGGGGAGCTTTCTTT.

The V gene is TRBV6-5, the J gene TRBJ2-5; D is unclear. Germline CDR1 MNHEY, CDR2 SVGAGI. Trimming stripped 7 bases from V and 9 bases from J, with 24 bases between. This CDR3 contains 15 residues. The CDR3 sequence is CASTHSDGVDRAQYF. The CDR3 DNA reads TGTGCCAGCACTCACTCCGACGGAGTCGACCGGGCCCAGTACTTC.